These 25 T cell receptor beta chains share one sample of origin, sequenced in a study of T cell responses to AZD1222 COVID-19 vaccine. Clones were read by immunoSEQ multiplex PCR, and TCRdb kept only the in-frame ones, dropping some. The sample holds under 150,000 clones; more than 90% are singletons and the top ten take under 2%. Sequenced material: peripheral blood, taken 28 days after the second AZD1222 dose. The receptors were sampled from an adult who received the AZD1222 COVID-19 vaccine.

The V call is TRBV11-2, the J call TRBJ2-3; 8 bases agree with TRBD2. There are 16 residues in the CDR3. With V trimmed by 5 bases and J by 2 bases, 9 bases remained unmatched. The germline gives CDR1 SGHAT, CDR2 FQNNGV. CDR3 DNA sequence: TGTGCCAGCAGCGCAAACCCGGGACTAGACACAGATACGCAGTATTTT. Translating gives CASSANPGLDTDTQYF.

J is TRBJ2-3 and V is TRBV15, with 8 nucleotides matching TRBD1. The germline gives CDR1 LNHNV, CDR2 YYDKDF (reference sequence). Trimming took 5 bases from V and 6 from J; bases not matched to a gene: 13. CDR3 length equals 16 residues. CDR3 residues: CATSRLGSGGDDTQYF. The CDR3 DNA sequence: TGTGCCACCAGCCGCTTGGGGTCAGGGGGCGACGATACGCAGTATTTT.

The chain joins TRBV29-1 to TRBJ2-2, with TRBD1 matching over 7 bases. V shed 0 bases and J 1 base; nucleotides not matched to a gene: 2. CDR3 length: 15 amino acids. Germline assignment: CDR1 SQVTM and CDR2 ANQGSEA. CDR3 in amino acids: CSVEDRTGNTGELFF. CDR3 bases: TGCAGCGTTGAAGATCGGACAGGGAACACCGGGGAGCTGTTTTTT.

The chain is built from TRBV27 and TRBJ1-2, with a weak D call TRBD1 (5 bases). With 1 base removed from V and 5 bases from J, the gap between germline ends came to 14 bases. Germline V gene lookup returns CDR1 MNHEY and CDR2 SMNVEV (reference sequence). The CDR3 loop spans 15 amino acids. The CDR3 DNA sequence: TGTGCCAGCAGTTTATACAAGGGGCTAGGGTATGGCTACACCTTC. Translating it yields CASSLYKGLGYGYTF.

The sample holds one count of this clone. V usage is TRBV9 and J usage is TRBJ2-1; D remains unclear. Looked up from germline, CDR1 is SGDLS and CDR2 is YYNGEE. The CDR3 spans 15 residues. Trimming left V 0 bases short and J 9 bases short, with 16 bases between. The CDR3 region has the DNA TGTGCCAGCAGCGTAGCCCCTCGGCCGTCGGCTGAGCAGTTCTTC. The encoded protein is CASSVAPRPSAEQFF.

The chain has TRBV24-1 and TRBJ2-2; D gene uncertain. The CDR3 covers 15 residues. Trimming removed 5 bases at V and 7 bases at J, with 16 bases between. The V gene's germline CDR1 is KGHDR and CDR2 SFDVKD. CDR3 nucleotide sequence: TGTGCCACCAGTGGACAAATCACGCCAAACGGGGAGCTGTTTTTT. It yields the protein CATSGQITPNGELFF.

The chain is built from TRBV3-1 (or the pseudogene TRBV3-2) and TRBJ2-2; D is perhaps TRBD1 (5 bases). Germline CDR1 and CDR2: LGHDT and YNNKEL (reference sequence). Trimming left V 1 base short and J 6 bases short, with 12 bases between. The CDR3 extends over 15 amino acids. In nucleotides, the CDR3 is TGTGCCAGCAGCCAAGTGGGGCAGGGTTCCGGGGAGCTGTTTTTT. It translates to CASSQVGQGSGELFF.

CDR3 sequence: CASNGGLGNQPQHF. CDR3 coding DNA: TGTGCCAGTAATGGAGGGTTGGGGAATCAGCCCCAGCATTTT. The chain links TRBV19 to TRBJ1-5; no firm D call. Per germline, CDR1 LNHDA and CDR2 SQIVND (reference sequence). The CDR3 sequence is 14 residues long. Trimming shortened V by 7 bases and J by 4 bases, and 14 bases separated the two germline ends.

This sequence joins TRBV5-4 and TRBJ2-5; D may be TRBD1 (7 bases). The CDR3 has 15 amino acids. Trimming took off 0 bases at V and 1 base at J, with 10 bases between the two ends. In germline, CDR1 is SGHNT, CDR2 YYREEE (reference sequence). The CDR3 sequence is CASSLDRGGQETQYF. CDR3 bases: TGTGCCAGCAGCTTGGACAGGGGAGGCCAAGAGACCCAGTACTTC.

This chain joins TRBV5-1 and TRBJ1-2; possible D gene TRBD1, 6 bases. This CDR3 has 14 amino acids. CDR1 is SGHRS, CDR2 YFSETQ, per germline. Trimming pared 0 bases from V and 1 base from J, leaving 7 bases between. The CDR3 sequence: CASSLARGNYGYTF. Here the CDR3 DNA reads TGCGCCAGCAGCTTGGCCAGGGGTAACTATGGCTACACCTTC.

The chain recombines TRBV10-3 with TRBJ2-3, with a possible D match to TRBD2 (6 bases). The germline V gene encodes CDR1 ENHRY and CDR2 SYGVKD. This CDR3 spans 13 amino acids. V dropped 9 bases and J dropped 5 bases, with 15 bases sitting between them. In DNA, the CDR3 is TGTGCCATTTTAGCGGAGGTGGGAGATACGCAGTATTTT. This codes for CAILAEVGDTQYF.

The gene calls are TRBV2 and TRBJ1-4; a possible D gene is TRBD1 (5 bases). Deletions cut 6 bases from V and 4 bases from J, with 9 bases between. This CDR3 is built from 13 residues. The germline CDR1 and CDR2 sequences are SNHLY and FYNNEI. CDR3 sequence: CASSRRGNEKLFF. The CDR3 nucleotides are TGTGCCAGCAGCCGGAGGGGTAATGAAAAACTGTTTTTT.

This clone came up a few times. In DNA, the CDR3 is TGCGCCAGCAGCTTGGGACAGGGTATCGGTGAGCAGTTCTTC. Its protein product is CASSLGQGIGEQFF. The chain recombines TRBV5-1 with TRBJ2-1; 7 nucleotides line up with TRBD1. Germline trimming cut 0 bases from V and 9 bases from J; bases unmatched to any gene: 6. This CDR3 is built from 14 residues. Germline CDR1 SGHRS, CDR2 YFSETQ.

This clone has a single count. This chain uses TRBV19 with TRBJ2-1; TRBD1 matches at 8 bases. There are 16 residues in the CDR3. Germline lookup yields CDR1 LNHDA and CDR2 SQIVND (reference sequence). Trimming removed 4 bases from V and 7 bases from J; junction bases left unmatched: 12. CDR3 coding DNA: TGTGCCAGTAGTACCCTCGGACAGGGCAAGGGTAATGAGCAGTTCTTC. Protein: CASSTLGQGKGNEQFF.

This clone was seen once. This chain connects TRBV2 to TRBJ2-7; D remains ambiguous. There are 12 residues in the CDR3. Germline loops: CDR1 SNHLY, CDR2 FYNNEI. Trimming pared 6 bases from V and 6 bases from J, leaving 12 bases between. CDR3 DNA sequence: TGTGCCAGCAGCGGGCTGGGGTTCGAGCAGTACGTC. This sequence encodes CASSGLGFEQYV.

The V gene is TRBV6-5, the J gene TRBJ1-4; 11 nucleotides match TRBD1. V shed 6 bases and J 7 bases; nucleotides not matched to a gene: 7. The CDR3 sequence is 15 residues long. Germline CDR1 MNHEY, CDR2 SVGAGI. CDR3 nucleotides: TGTGCCAGCAGCGCAGGGGGACAGGGGGTTGAAAAACTGTTTTTT. Translating it yields CASSAGGQGVEKLFF.

This rearrangement joins TRBV30 to TRBJ2-3; D may match TRBD1 or TRBD2 (5 bases each). V lost 5 bases, J lost 0 bases, and 12 bases lay in between. The CDR3 covers 14 residues. Germline V gene sequence: CDR1 GTSNPN, CDR2 SVGIG (reference sequence). The CDR3 protein is CAWQEGPSTDTQYF. The CDR3 nucleotides read TGTGCCTGGCAAGAGGGACCAAGCACAGATACGCAGTATTTT.

The rearrangement links TRBV9 to TRBJ1-6, with D unclear. V lost 0 bases, J lost 2 bases, and 9 bases lay in between. The CDR3 is 16 amino acids. Germline CDR1 and CDR2: SGDLS and YYNGEE. In DNA, the CDR3 is TGTGCCAGCAGCGTAGACCCAGAACCCTATAATTCACCCCTCCACTTT. It specifies CASSVDPEPYNSPLHF.

V and J are TRBV7-8 and TRBJ1-2; D gene ambiguous. V was shortened by 1 base and J by 4 bases, with 7 bases between the two germline ends. Germline CDR1 SGHVS, CDR2 FQNEAQ. The CDR3 has 13 amino acids. The CDR3 nucleotides are TGTGCCAGCAGCTTAGAGCGGGCCTATGGCTACACCTTC. It specifies CASSLERAYGYTF. The full variable domain, rest sourced from reference TRBV7-8 and TRBJ1-2, is GAGVSQSPRYKVAKRGQDVALRCDPISGHVSLFWYQQALGQGPEFLTYFQNEAQLDKSGLPSDRFFAERPEGSVSTLKIQRTQQEDSAVYLCASSLERAYGYTFGSGTRLTVV.

The chain employs TRBV5-6 and TRBJ2-2; D is ambiguous. Per germline, CDR1 SGHDT and CDR2 YYEEEE. CDR3 length: 17 residues. V lost 4 bases to trimming and J lost 0 bases, with 16 bases between them. The CDR3 nucleotides read TGTGCCAGCAGCCGACGAATTGACACGTCGAACACCGGGGAGCTGTTTTTT. Translated: CASSRRIDTSNTGELFF.

This chain joins TRBV6-2 or TRBV6-3 and TRBJ1-1; TRBD1 is a possible D gene (5 bases). This CDR3 is 14 amino acids long. V shed 5 bases and J shed 6 bases, with 16 bases lying between them. The germline gives CDR1 MNHEY, CDR2 SVGEGT. The CDR3 reads CASSPQGAGPEAFF. The CDR3 DNA sequence: TGTGCCAGCAGTCCCCAGGGCGCCGGGCCTGAAGCTTTCTTT.

This chain connects TRBV12-3 or TRBV12-4 to TRBJ1-2; the match to TRBD1 covers 7 bases. The junction had 2 bases not matched to a gene; V was cut back by 5 bases and J by 2 bases. This CDR3 spans 13 amino acids. CDR3 region: CASSPRGNYGYTF. The CDR3, as DNA: TGTGCCAGCAGTCCCAGGGGGAACTATGGCTACACCTTC.

This chain uses TRBV11-3 with TRBJ2-5, with D perhaps TRBD1 or TRBD2 (5 bases each). Looked up from germline, CDR1 is SGHNT and CDR2 is YENEEA. V gave up 5 bases and J gave up 8 bases, with 21 bases separating them. The CDR3 covers 15 residues. The CDR3 nucleotides read TGTGCCAGCAGCCCATCGGGACCGTCCTTTGATACCCAGTACTTC. It yields the protein CASSPSGPSFDTQYF.

The count of this clone is one. This chain connects TRBV7-8 to TRBJ2-3, with unresolved D. CDR3 size: 15 residues. CDR1 SGHVS and CDR2 FQNEAQ come from the germline V gene. Trimming removed 2 bases from V and 0 bases from J, with 9 bases in between. For the CDR3, the DNA is TGTGCCAGCAGCTTAATCGCCCACAGCACAGATACGCAGTATTTT. Encoded protein: CASSLIAHSTDTQYF. The full variable domain, rest sourced from reference TRBV7-8 and TRBJ2-3, is GAGVSQSPRYKVAKRGQDVALRCDPISGHVSLFWYQQALGQGPEFLTYFQNEAQLDKSGLPSDRFFAERPEGSVSTLKIQRTQQEDSAVYLCASSLIAHSTDTQYFGPGTRLTVL.

The J gene is TRBJ1-5, the V gene TRBV2; D possibly corresponds to TRBD1 (5 bases). There are 13 residues in the CDR3. Germline V gene sequence: CDR1 SNHLY, CDR2 FYNNEI. Deletions cut 6 bases from V and 7 bases from J, with 13 bases between. The CDR3 DNA sequence: TGTGCCAGCAGGGGGGAGGGCGTACAGCCCCAGCATTTT. Residues: CASRGEGVQPQHF.